The 32 T cell receptor beta chains below come from one sample, sequenced in a study of blood T cell repertoires in COVID-19. Profiling relied on immunoSEQ multiplex PCR, and the TCRdb table lists in-frame clones only, not all of them. This sample yields some 170,000 clones, of which approximately 89% are seen a single time; approximately 8% belongs to the top ten. The sample comprised peripheral blood. The receptors come from a woman aged 55-69 years with acute or convalescent COVID-19.

The chain uses TRBV7-3 and TRBJ2-1; 9 bases fit TRBD2. This CDR3 contains 15 residues. The V and J ends lost 2 bases and 8 bases, in that order; junction bases with no gene match: 7. Germline CDR1 reads SGHTA; CDR2 reads FQGTGA. This CDR3 is CASSLYLAGTHEQFF. The CDR3 DNA is TGTGCCAGCAGCTTATACCTAGCGGGAACCCATGAGCAGTTCTTC.

Worth noting for this clone: This specimen includes other DNA sequences encoding the same CDR3. The gene calls are TRBV3-1 (or the pseudogene TRBV3-2) and TRBJ1-4, with 7 nucleotides matching TRBD1. V was pared by 1 base and J by 3 bases, with 2 bases of the junction left unmatched. There are 15 residues in the CDR3. Germline-derived CDR1 and CDR2 are LGHDT and YNNKEL (reference sequence). The CDR3 reads CASSQGGTANEKLFF. The CDR3, as DNA: TGTGCCAGCAGCCAAGGAGGGACAGCTAATGAAAAACTGTTTTTT.

V usage is TRBV24-1 and J usage is TRBJ2-3; possibly TRBD2 for D (5 bases). V lost 6 bases and J lost 7, with 10 bases in between. The CDR3 sequence is 12 residues long. Germline-derived CDR1 and CDR2 are KGHDR and SFDVKD. CDR3 loop: CATSLGGYTQYF. The CDR3 DNA reads TGTGCCACCAGTCTTGGAGGCTATACGCAGTATTTT.

CDR3 residues: CASSFAGNTEAFF. Written as DNA, the CDR3 is TGTGCCAGCAGTTTTGCAGGGAACACTGAAGCTTTCTTT. The chain uses TRBV27 and TRBJ1-1; D uncertain. CDR3 size: 13 residues. Germline loops: CDR1 MNHEY, CDR2 SMNVEV (reference sequence). Trimming removed 3 bases from V and 1 base from J, with 6 bases in between.

This chain joins TRBV10-1 and TRBJ2-3; D is perhaps TRBD2 (6 bases). V dropped 5 bases and J dropped 3 bases, with 9 bases sitting between them. Germline V gives CDR1 WNHNN, CDR2 SYGVQD (reference sequence). CDR3 length equals 13 residues. Written as DNA, the CDR3 is TGCGCCAGCAGTAATAGCGGAACAGATACGCAGTATTTT. Protein: CASSNSGTDTQYF.

The chain links TRBV27 to TRBJ1-1; 7 bases agree with TRBD1. Germline assignment: CDR1 MNHEY and CDR2 SMNVEV (reference sequence). There are 14 residues in the CDR3. V dropped 4 bases and J dropped 5; count of bases not matched to a gene: 7. The CDR3 sequence: CASSSTGVGTEAFF. The CDR3 DNA follows: TGTGCCAGCAGTTCCACAGGGGTTGGGACTGAAGCTTTCTTT.

This clone appeared once. This chain uses TRBV5-4 with TRBJ1-2, with TRBD1 matching 7 bases. CDR1 SGHNT and CDR2 YYREEE come from the germline V gene (reference sequence). The length of the CDR3 is 13 residues. V was clipped by 4 bases and J by 7 bases; unmatched bases: 7. The CDR3: CASSSDRVGGYTF. The CDR3 coding sequence is TGTGCCAGCAGCAGTGACAGGGTCGGTGGCTACACCTTC. Together with reference TRBV5-4 and TRBJ1-2, the CDR3 gives the full variable domain: ETGVTQSPTHLIKTRGQQVTLRCSSQSGHNTVSWYQQALGQGPQFIFQYYREEENGRGNFPPRFSGLQFPNYSSELNVNALELDDSALYLCASSSDRVGGYTFGSGTRLTVV.

The chain couples TRBV27 to TRBJ2-2; 8 bases are shared with TRBD2. This CDR3 comprises 15 residues. Germline loops: CDR1 MNHEY, CDR2 SMNVEV (reference sequence). Losses at the gene ends were 3 bases for V and 3 bases for J; bases not matched to a gene: 3. The CDR3 reads CASSFSGKYTGELFF. The DNA for the CDR3 is TGTGCCAGCAGTTTTAGCGGGAAATACACCGGGGAGCTGTTTTTT.

CDR3 DNA: TGTGCCAGCACCCCATTAGGGGGCTTTGGCTACACCTTC. It encodes CASTPLGGFGYTF. The chain couples TRBV12-3 or TRBV12-4 to TRBJ1-2; 7 bases match TRBD1. The V and J ends lost 7 bases and 7 bases, in that order; junction bases with no gene match: 9. The CDR3 runs 13 residues.

V is TRBV11-3 and J is TRBJ1-1, with 8 positions matching TRBD1. Germline loops: CDR1 SGHNT, CDR2 YENEEA. V lost 5 bases and J lost 4; bases outside the gene matches: 6. The CDR3 consists of 14 residues. CDR3 in DNA: TGTGCCAGCAGCCCAGGGGGCTCGGTCACTGAAGCTTTCTTT. Encoded protein: CASSPGGSVTEAFF. The full variable domain, in which reference TRBV11-3 and TRBJ1-1 provide the parts outside the CDR3, is EAGVVQSPRYKIIEKKQPVAFWCNPISGHNTLYWYLQNLGQGPELLIRYENEEAVDDSQLPKDRFSAERLKGVDSTLKIQPAELGDSAVYLCASSPGGSVTEAFFGQGTRLTVV.

The V and J genes are TRBV20-1 and TRBJ2-5; perhaps TRBD1 as D (5 bases). V shed 3 bases and J shed 1 base, with 15 bases lying between them. Germline lookup yields CDR1 DFQATT and CDR2 SNEGSKA (reference sequence). CDR3 length equals 15 residues. In DNA form, the CDR3 reads TGCAGTGCTAGTAGAAGTCAGGGTCCCCAAGAGACCCAGTACTTC. It specifies CSASRSQGPQETQYF.

The rearrangement joins TRBV28 to TRBJ2-7, with D possibly TRBD2 on 5 matching bases. Trimming removed 5 bases at V and 0 bases at J, with 11 bases between. The CDR3 extends over 14 amino acids. Germline V gives CDR1 MDHEN, CDR2 SYDVKM. CDR3 sequence reads: CASSPPGSSYEQYF. DNA of the CDR3: TGTGCCAGCAGTCCGCCGGGGAGCTCCTACGAGCAGTACTTC.

Of note for this clone: The junction departs from the called germline gene at one end, perhaps through a read error. V gene TRBV28 combines with J gene TRBJ2-1; TRBD2 aligns across 8 bases. This CDR3 contains 15 residues. Per the germline V gene, CDR1 is MDHEN and CDR2 is SYDVKM. The CDR3 sequence: CASSPLVTGISGGIF. The CDR3 nucleotides are TGTGCCAGCAGTCCACTCGTCACAGGGATTTCGGGGGGGATCTTC.

This clone is a singleton in its sample. This chain connects TRBV9 to TRBJ2-5; 12 nucleotides line up with TRBD2. Germline CDR1 is SGDLS and CDR2 is YYNGEE. V gave up 0 bases and J gave up 5 bases; unmatched junction bases: 5. CDR3 length equals 16 residues. CDR3 nucleotide sequence: TGTGCCAGCAGCGTAGAAGGACTAGCGGGAATTGAGACCCAGTACTTC. Translating it yields CASSVEGLAGIETQYF. The full variable domain, its missing parts supplied by reference TRBV9 and TRBJ2-5, is DSGVTQTPKHLITATGQRVTLRCSPRSGDLSVYWYQQSLDQGLQFLIQYYNGEERAKGNILERFSAQQFPDLHSELNLSSLELGDSALYFCASSVEGLAGIETQYFGPGTRLLVL.

J is TRBJ1-1 and V is TRBV29-1, with 9 bases lining up with TRBD1. This CDR3 is 14 amino acids long. With V trimmed by 5 bases and J by 5 bases, 9 bases remained unmatched. Germline V gene sequence: CDR1 SQVTM, CDR2 ANQGSEA. CDR3 DNA: TGCAGCGTTTATTCCGGGACAGGGAGAACTGAAGCTTTCTTT. This codes for CSVYSGTGRTEAFF. The entire variable domain, with the rest obtained from reference TRBV29-1 and TRBJ1-1, is as follows: SAVISQKPSRDICQRGTSLTIQCQVDSQVTMMFWYRQQPGQSLTLIATANQGSEATYESGFVIDKFPISRPNLTFSTLTVSNMSPEDSSIYLCSVYSGTGRTEAFFGQGTRLTVV.

The chain has TRBV3-1 (or the pseudogene TRBV3-2) and TRBJ1-1; D gene uncertain. V gave up 6 bases and J gave up 0 bases, with 14 bases separating them. CDR3 size: 15 residues. Germline V lookup: CDR1 LGHDT, CDR2 YNNKEL (reference sequence). This CDR3 reads CASSAAGLLNTEAFF. The CDR3, as DNA: TGTGCCAGCAGTGCCGCGGGCCTATTGAACACTGAAGCTTTCTTT.

V and J are TRBV18 and TRBJ1-5, with 11 bases identical to TRBD1. Germline loops: CDR1 KGHSH, CDR2 LQKENI. The ends lost 4 bases at V and 6 bases at J; junction bases unmatched: 5. The CDR3 sequence is 15 residues long. This chain's CDR3 is CASSRGTGGSQPQHF. For the CDR3, the DNA is TGTGCCAGCTCACGGGGGACAGGGGGTTCTCAGCCCCAGCATTTT.

Note on this clone: Additional DNA sequences in this sample encode the identical CDR3. V is TRBV27 and J is TRBJ2-3; no clear D gene. The germline V gene encodes CDR1 MNHEY and CDR2 SMNVEV (reference sequence). This CDR3 is built from 12 residues. V gave up 4 bases and J gave up 2 bases, with 4 bases separating them. CDR3 DNA sequence: TGTGCCAGCAGTTCTTACACAGATACGCAGTATTTT. Translated: CASSSYTDTQYF.

The V gene is TRBV29-1, the J gene TRBJ1-1; 8 nucleotides match TRBD1. The CDR3 length is 12 residues. Germline trimming cut 8 bases from V and 3 bases from J; bases unmatched to any gene: 5. Per the germline V gene, CDR1 is SQVTM and CDR2 is ANQGSEA. CDR3 sequence reads: CSFGQGYTEAFF. Written as DNA, the CDR3 is TGCAGCTTCGGACAGGGTTACACTGAAGCTTTCTTT.

In its sample, this clone was seen once. V and J are TRBV27 and TRBJ2-3; TRBD1 might be the D (6 bases). V gave up 5 bases and J gave up 4 bases, with 13 bases separating them. Germline V gives CDR1 MNHEY, CDR2 SMNVEV (reference sequence). This CDR3 is built from 14 residues. CDR3 in DNA: TGTGCCAGCAGTGCGAGGGGGTGGGCAGATACGCAGTATTTT. Encoded protein: CASSARGWADTQYF.

CDR3 nucleotides: TGTGCCAGCAGCGTTACAGGGTTTGGAGATGAAAAACTGTTTTTT. Residues: CASSVTGFGDEKLFF. This rearrangement joins TRBV7-9 to TRBJ1-4, with D maybe TRBD1 (6 bases). Germline CDR1 reads SEHNR; CDR2 reads FQNEAQ (reference sequence). There are 15 residues in the CDR3. The ends were cut back, 5 bases at V and 6 bases at J, with 16 bases in the middle.

This clone was seen only a few times. This chain joins TRBV29-1 and TRBJ1-1; 8 nucleotides agree with TRBD1. V shed 7 bases and J 4 bases; nucleotides not matched to a gene: 5. This CDR3 is built from 12 residues. Germline CDR1 and CDR2: SQVTM and ANQGSEA. The DNA for the CDR3 is TGCAGCGCCGGACAGGGAAGCACTGAAGCTTTCTTT. Its translation is CSAGQGSTEAFF. Combining the CDR3 with reference TRBV29-1 and TRBJ1-1 gives the whole variable domain SAVISQKPSRDICQRGTSLTIQCQVDSQVTMMFWYRQQPGQSLTLIATANQGSEATYESGFVIDKFPISRPNLTFSTLTVSNMSPEDSSIYLCSAGQGSTEAFFGQGTRLTVV.

The chain recombines TRBV18 with TRBJ2-5, with 12 bases identical to TRBD2. The CDR3 spans 16 residues. Trimming at V came to 0 bases and at J to 5 bases, leaving 4 bases not matched to a gene. The germline gives CDR1 KGHSH, CDR2 LQKENI. The CDR3 here is CASSPPGLAGPETQYF. CDR3 sequence (DNA): TGTGCCAGCTCACCACCGGGACTAGCGGGCCCGGAGACCCAGTACTTC.

This clone showed up just a few times. The CDR3 nucleotides are TGCGCCAGCAGCTCCGAACCCGGGGTGACGAACACTGAAGCTTTCTTT. Its protein is CASSSEPGVTNTEAFF. The gene calls are TRBV5-1 and TRBJ1-1; D not certain. The CDR3 totals 16 residues. V was pared by 3 bases and J by 1 base, with 16 bases between. The germline gives CDR1 SGHRS, CDR2 YFSETQ.

CDR3 in amino acids: CASSWSGTDNEQFF. DNA of the CDR3: TGTGCCAGCAGTTGGTCGGGGACAGACAATGAGCAGTTCTTC. The V call is TRBV6-6, the J call TRBJ2-1; 7 bases agree with TRBD1. The length of the CDR3 is 14 residues. The junction had 5 bases not matched to a gene; V was cut back by 4 bases and J by 5 bases. The V gene's germline CDR1 is MNHNY and CDR2 SVGAGI (reference sequence).

As DNA, the CDR3 is TGTGCCAGCAGCCAAGATTCGACTAGCGGGAGCTCCTACAATGAGCAGTTCTTC. Translation: CASSQDSTSGSSYNEQFF. The J gene is TRBJ2-1, the V gene TRBV4-2, with 12 bases fitting TRBD2. The CDR3 contains 18 residues. The V segment lost 0 bases and the J segment 0 bases; nucleotides outside the gene matches: 3. The V gene's germline CDR1 is LGHNA and CDR2 YNFKEQ.

The chain links TRBV2 to TRBJ2-1; 7 bases align to TRBD2. Germline V gives CDR1 SNHLY, CDR2 FYNNEI. The CDR3 is made up of 16 amino acids. The V gene end was trimmed by 4 bases and the J gene end by 3 bases; junction bases not matched to a gene: 9. CDR3: CASSGISGQGYNEQFF. In DNA, the CDR3 is TGTGCCAGCAGTGGAATTAGCGGGCAAGGCTACAATGAGCAGTTCTTC.

The chain carries TRBV27 and TRBJ2-2; a possible D gene is TRBD1 (7 bases). Germline-derived CDR1 and CDR2 are MNHEY and SMNVEV (reference sequence). This CDR3 is built from 17 residues. The V end was cut by 5 bases, the J end by 4 bases, with 20 bases between. DNA of the CDR3: TGTGCCAGCAGTAACCCAGGGGGGCGGACCGCCACCGGGGAGCTGTTTTTT. Protein product: CASSNPGGRTATGELFF.

The V call is TRBV2, the J call TRBJ2-5; 7 nucleotides align to TRBD1. V trimming: 8 bases; J trimming: 0 bases; junction bases outside the gene matches: 3. CDR3 length: 13 amino acids. Germline loops: CDR1 SNHLY, CDR2 FYNNEI. The CDR3 coding sequence is TGTGCCAGCGGGACAGCTTACCAAGAGACCCAGTACTTC. Protein product: CASGTAYQETQYF.

The chain uses TRBV7-9 and TRBJ1-3; a weak D match, TRBD1 (6 bases). V gave up 4 bases and J gave up 0 bases, with 16 bases separating them. Germline CDR1 reads SEHNR; CDR2 reads FQNEAQ (reference sequence). The CDR3 length is 17 residues. The CDR3 sequence is CASSSGTSGASGNTIYF. The CDR3 bases are TGTGCCAGCAGCTCGGGAACGTCAGGGGCCTCTGGAAACACCATATATTTT.

The chain combines TRBV12-2 with TRBJ1-5. TRBV12-2 is annotated as a pseudogene. The CDR3 is 16 amino acids. The CDR3 reads CASRSRPSESNQPQHF. The CDR3 bases are TGTGCAAGTCGCTCCCGGCCCTCGGAGAGCAATCAGCCCCAGCATTTT.

The chain joins TRBV9 to TRBJ1-2, with 9 bases aligning to TRBD1. Losses at the gene ends were 5 bases for V and 0 bases for J; bases not matched to a gene: 2. Germline V gene sequence: CDR1 SGDLS, CDR2 YYNGEE. The CDR3 spans 14 residues. CDR3 region: CASRGQGANYGYTF. In nucleotides, the CDR3 is TGTGCCAGCAGGGGACAGGGAGCTAACTATGGCTACACCTTC.